The 22 T cell receptor beta chains presented below share a single source sample, sequenced in a study of T cell clusters in autoimmune cytopenias. Multiplex touch-down PCR amplified TRB using TRB-A and TRB-B pools in one tube. TCRdb reprocessed the multiplex PCR reads; each CDR3 protein has one entry and no DNA is given. The table gives approximately 9,400 distinct CDR3 sequences; the top ten clones make up roughly a tenth of it. Roughly 40,000 genome equivalents of blood DNA were amplified for TRB. Sequencing input: peripheral blood. These receptors were taken from a human donor with an autoimmune cytopenia or autoimmune hepatitis (not recorded which).

This chain connects TRBV6-2 or TRBV6-3 to TRBJ2-3; TCRdb proposes TRBD2, but this gene call is untestable without DNA. This CDR3 has 15 amino acids. The germline V gene encodes CDR1 MNHEY and CDR2 SVGEGT. CDR3 region: CASSYSISVTDTQYF.

The chain carries TRBV12-3 or TRBV12-4 and TRBJ1-2. This CDR3 spans 15 amino acids. CDR3 loop: CASSSRMLASDGYTF.

Its frequency marks this clonotype as medium-sized. This chain uses TRBV18 with TRBJ2-2; without DNA, the TCRdb call of TRBD1 cannot be checked. Germline-derived CDR1 and CDR2 are KGHSH and LQKENI. The CDR3 loop spans 16 amino acids. CDR3 sequence reads: CASSPPTGLNTGELFF.

This clonotype counts as medium-sized by frequency. The chain has TRBV11-1 and TRBJ1-3; without DNA, the TCRdb call of TRBD1 cannot be checked. Germline CDR1 SGHAT, CDR2 FQDESV (reference sequence). The CDR3 totals 14 residues. The CDR3: CARQDSSSGNTIYF.

The CDR3 spells CASSYGTGWEDEQYF. The chain recombines TRBV6-2 or TRBV6-3 with TRBJ2-7; TCRdb proposes TRBD1, but this gene call is untestable without DNA. Germline V gene sequence: CDR1 MNHEY, CDR2 SVGEGT. The CDR3 is 15 amino acids.

The CDR3 sequence: CASSLPPGQSQETQYF. This chain uses TRBV28 with TRBJ2-5; TCRdb names TRBD1, which stays unverified in the absence of DNA. CDR1 MDHEN and CDR2 SYDVKM come from the germline V gene. The CDR3 extends over 16 amino acids.

The chain carries TRBV24-1 and TRBJ2-1; TCRdb's D gene call, TRBD1, goes unchecked for lack of DNA. This CDR3 region has 12 residues. Germline V lookup: CDR1 KGHDR, CDR2 SFDVKD. The CDR3 reads CATDRIHDEQFF.

The chain has TRBV18 and TRBJ2-5; TCRdb returns TRBD1, unconfirmable since there is no DNA. Germline CDR1 reads KGHSH; CDR2 reads LQKENI. The CDR3 has 14 amino acids. The CDR3 is CASSPQAGSETQYF.

This clonotype is identified as medium-sized (0.01 to 0.1%) from frequency. The V call is TRBV6-1, the J call TRBJ2-1; there is no DNA to check the TCRdb D call of TRBD1. The CDR3 is 15 amino acids. Germline V gene lookup returns CDR1 MNHNS and CDR2 SASEGT. CDR3: CASILQGKGAYEQFF.

This clonotype is classed as medium-sized by frequency. The chain uses TRBV19 and TRBJ1-4. This CDR3 spans 15 amino acids. From germline, CDR1 is LNHDA and CDR2 SQIVND (reference sequence). CDR3 amino acids: CASSIAGRLNEKLFF.

The chain couples TRBV12-3 or TRBV12-4 to TRBJ2-1; TCRdb outputs TRBD2, but without DNA this stays unchecked. CDR3 size: 16 residues. The CDR3 sequence is CASSSEDLPSYNEQFF.

The genes are TRBV12-3 or TRBV12-4 and TRBJ2-2; lacking DNA, the TRBD2 call made by TCRdb goes unchecked. This CDR3 region has 16 residues. The CDR3 region is CASSFKAGGLAGELFF.

This clonotype registers medium-sized (0.01 to 0.1%) by frequency. The chain combines TRBV6-2 or TRBV6-3 with TRBJ2-7; TCRdb's D call, TRBD1, is unchecked because there is no DNA. There are 15 residues in the CDR3. Germline V gene data show CDR1 as MNHEY and CDR2 as SVGEGT. CDR3 region: CASSYSLGVLNEQYF.

This clonotype shows up as medium-sized (0.01 to 0.1%) by frequency. The chain recombines TRBV29-1 with TRBJ2-3; as DNA is missing, the TRBD1 call by TCRdb cannot be tested. The CDR3 is made up of 17 amino acids. The germline V gene encodes CDR1 SQVTM and CDR2 ANQGSEA. The CDR3 here is CSVESWGQASGTDTQYF.

This clonotype is classed as medium-sized by frequency. The rearrangement joins TRBV5-6 to TRBJ1-2; TCRdb reports TRBD1, a call that lacks DNA to check it against. The CDR3 loop spans 13 amino acids. The V gene's germline CDR1 is SGHDT and CDR2 YYEEEE. The CDR3 sequence is CASSHRVLYGYTF.

The V gene is TRBV7-2, the J gene TRBJ2-2; without DNA, the TCRdb call of TRBD1 cannot be checked. Germline V gene sequence: CDR1 SGHTA, CDR2 FQGNSA. The CDR3 consists of 15 residues. CDR3 amino acids: CASSLNGGATGELFF.

In terms of frequency, this clonotype is medium-sized. V and J are TRBV6-5 and TRBJ2-1; absent DNA, TCRdb's TRBD2 call cannot be checked. The CDR3 contains 14 residues. Germline V CDR1 and CDR2: MNHEY, SVGAGI. The CDR3 reads CASSRSGSYNEQFF.

This CDR3 reads CASSLRGPQFF. J is TRBJ2-1 and V is TRBV12-3 or TRBV12-4; TCRdb reports TRBD1, a call that lacks DNA to check it against. This CDR3 is 11 amino acids long.

The J gene is TRBJ2-7, the V gene TRBV7-2; there is no DNA to check the TCRdb D call of TRBD1. Germline CDR1 and CDR2: SGHTA and FQGNSA. The CDR3 contains 15 residues. The CDR3 protein is CASSSQGGGIYEQYF.

V and J are TRBV30 and TRBJ2-7; TCRdb proposes TRBD2, but this gene call is untestable without DNA. Germline V gene data show CDR1 as GTSNPN and CDR2 as SVGIG (reference sequence). This CDR3 region has 13 residues. The CDR3 loop reads CAWSELVSNEQYF.

The J gene is TRBJ1-1, the V gene TRBV4-3; TCRdb calls TRBD1, which cannot be checked without DNA. CDR3 length equals 18 residues. Germline V gene sequence: CDR1 LGHNA, CDR2 YSLEER. CDR3 region: CASSQDGLAGGEGTEAFF.

CDR3 residues: CASSSGGYSQETQYF. V gene TRBV5-4 combines with J gene TRBJ2-5. Germline loops: CDR1 SGHNT, CDR2 YYREEE (reference sequence). The CDR3 runs to 15 residues.